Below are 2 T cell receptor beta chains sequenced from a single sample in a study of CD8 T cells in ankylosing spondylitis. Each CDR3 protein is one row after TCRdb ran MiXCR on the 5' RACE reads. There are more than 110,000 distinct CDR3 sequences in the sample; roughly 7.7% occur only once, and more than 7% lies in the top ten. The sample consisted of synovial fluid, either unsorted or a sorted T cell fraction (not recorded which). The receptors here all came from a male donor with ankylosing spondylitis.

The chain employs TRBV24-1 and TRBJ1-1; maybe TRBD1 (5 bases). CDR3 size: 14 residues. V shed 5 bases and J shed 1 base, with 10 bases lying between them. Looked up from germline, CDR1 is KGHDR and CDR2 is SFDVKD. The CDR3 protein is CATSAITGNTEAFF. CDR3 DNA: TGTGCCACCAGTGCTATAACAGGGAACACTGAAGCTTTCTTT.

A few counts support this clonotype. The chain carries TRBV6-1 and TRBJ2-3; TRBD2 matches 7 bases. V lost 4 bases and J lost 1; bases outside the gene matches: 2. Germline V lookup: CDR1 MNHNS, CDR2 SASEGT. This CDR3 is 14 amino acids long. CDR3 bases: TGTGCCAGCAGTGTCACTAGCGGCACAGATACGCAGTATTTT. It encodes CASSVTSGTDTQYF.